The T cell receptor beta chain under discussion was sequenced for a study of cytomegalovirus exposure and HLA in healthy donors. Germline V gene lookup returns CDR1 SGDLS and CDR2 YYNGEE. The CDR3 spans 16 residues. V was clipped by 4 bases and J by 0 bases, with 15 bases between them. Turning to this clone: Its antigen remains unknown.

Produced via immunoSEQ multiplex PCR; TCRdb's table is partial and in-frame only. The repertoire holds about 98,000 clones, more than 75% seen once, with about 6.5% in the top ten. Study conclusions and caveats: The TCR clusters that emerged in the first cohort tended, a later analysis found, to co-occur in the approximately 120 validation repertoires.

The sample taken for sequencing was PBMCs. This sequence joins TRBV9 and TRBJ2-3; a weak D match, TRBD2 (7 bases). The source is a young man in good health and CMV-seropositive. CDR3 residues: CASSPFEGGSTDTQYF. As DNA, the CDR3 is TGTGCCAGCAGCCCATTTGAGGGGGGGAGCACAGATACGCAGTATTTT.